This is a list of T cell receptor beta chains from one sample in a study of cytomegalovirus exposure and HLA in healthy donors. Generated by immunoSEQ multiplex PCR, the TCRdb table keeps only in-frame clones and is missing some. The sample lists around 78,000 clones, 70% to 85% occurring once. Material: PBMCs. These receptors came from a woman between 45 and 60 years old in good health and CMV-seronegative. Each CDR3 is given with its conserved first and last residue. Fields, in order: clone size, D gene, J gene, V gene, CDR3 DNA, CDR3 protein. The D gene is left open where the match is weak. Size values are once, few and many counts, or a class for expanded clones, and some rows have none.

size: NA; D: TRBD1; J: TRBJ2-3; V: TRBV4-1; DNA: TGCGCCAGCAGCCAAATACGGACAGGGGGGGTCGATACGCAGTATTTT; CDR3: CASSQIRTGGVDTQYF
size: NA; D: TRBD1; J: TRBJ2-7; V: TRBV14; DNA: TGTGCCAGCAGCCACTTGAACCCCGGGACAGGGAACTACGAGCAGTACTTC; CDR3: CASSHLNPGTGNYEQYF
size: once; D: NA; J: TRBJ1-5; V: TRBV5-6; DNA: TGTGCCAGCAGCTTGGACGGGGGGGGCATAAATCAGCCCCGGCATTTT; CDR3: CASSLDGGGINQPRHF
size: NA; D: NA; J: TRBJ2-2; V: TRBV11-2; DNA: TGTGCCAGCAGCCGGTTCGAGACGGGCACCGGGGAGCTGTTTTTT; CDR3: CASSRFETGTGELFF
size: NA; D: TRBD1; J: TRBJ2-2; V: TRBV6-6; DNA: TGTGCCAGCTCCAGGGGGGGACAGGGAGGGTCCGGGGAGCTGTTTTTT; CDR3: CASSRGGQGGSGELFF
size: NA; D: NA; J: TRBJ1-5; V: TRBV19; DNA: TGTGCCAGTAGTATCCCAGGGGTGATTCGCAATCAGCCCCAGCATTTT; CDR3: CASSIPGVIRNQPQHF
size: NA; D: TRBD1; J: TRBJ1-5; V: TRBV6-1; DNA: TGTGCCAGCAGTGGGACAGGGGGCTGGGGCAATCAGCCCCAGCATTTT; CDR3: CASSGTGGWGNQPQHF
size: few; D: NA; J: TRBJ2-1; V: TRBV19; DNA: TGTGCCAGTAGTCAGGGGAATAGGAATGAGCAGTTCTTC; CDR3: CASSQGNRNEQFF
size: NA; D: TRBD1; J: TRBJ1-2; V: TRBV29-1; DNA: TGCAGCGTGGCGGGGGGACAGGGAACTAACTATGGCTACACCTTC; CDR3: CSVAGGQGTNYGYTF
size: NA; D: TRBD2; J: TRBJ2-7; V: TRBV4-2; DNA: TGTGCCAGCAGCCAGGGAGGACTAGCTTTGTACGAGCAGTACTTC; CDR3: CASSQGGLALYEQYF